This section outlines one T cell receptor beta chain sequence together with its context. The antigen is unknown. Libraries were prepared by immunoSEQ multiplex PCR; TCRdb keeps only in-frame clonotypes and omits some of them. This table holds about 45,000 clones, 60% to 75% found once. The data are from a study of vaccination effects on CD4 cells after COVID-19. Study-level background: Of the BNT162b2 and mRNA-1273 vaccines, participants received two doses of one or the other. Sampling occurred 16 days and one week pre-vaccination in two convalescent patients.

Study conclusions and caveats: In people who had recovered, most post-vaccine spike-reactive clones were new vaccine-induced clones.

Germline CDR1 and CDR2: SGHTA and FQGNSA. This CDR3 has 19 amino acids. The V end was cut by 1 base, the J end by 5 bases, with 23 bases between. Before any sequencing was done, the ViraFEST assay used viral peptide pools to expand antigen-specific CD4+ T cells. Investigators separated out CD4+ T cells once 9 to 11 days of culture had passed. According to PCR results, the person was infected with SARS-CoV-2 between March and December 2020. J is TRBJ2-2 and V is TRBV7-2; D is undetermined. The specimen comprised CD4+ T cells from PBMCs cultured with a peptide pool, sampled before COVID-19 vaccination. The sequence was obtained from a human donor who had a prior SARS-CoV-2 infection. Here the CDR3 DNA reads TGTGCCAGCAGCTTAGACGTTGGCGGCTCCCTTAGTGCGACCGGGGAGCTGTTTTTT. Its protein is CASSLDVGGSLSATGELFF.